This TCR beta chain was profiled in a study of cytomegalovirus exposure and HLA in healthy donors (dated by TCRdb to 2016 to 2017). Background on the whole study: An earlier analysis of some 620 of the donors reported 250 to 350 Gb of sequence data and some 110 million unique TCR beta sequences obtained from around 170 million T cells. About 320 gigabases of sequencing data and 78 million or so unique TCR sequences were included in an early release covering 500 to 750 HLA-typed donors. Of the roughly 390 genotyped donors, 80% to 90% were placed in the genetic ancestry cluster associated with self-reported Caucasian donors. The aim of the study was to test whether cataloging public T cell receptors could identify signatures of past pathogen exposure. The T cell repertoires of under 750 subjects were profiled by immunosequencing and related to cytomegalovirus serostatus. A separate validation cohort of over 95 different subjects was used in addition to the roughly 700-subject first cohort. To predict cytomegalovirus infection status, the study combined high-throughput TCR immunosequencing, statistical association of individual TCRs with disease status, and machine learning. In a later analysis, previously published TCR beta repertoires from 550 to 750 donors were re-analyzed and high-resolution HLA genotyping was added so that TCR occurrence patterns could be studied. Rather than drawing on any new phenotypic data, the later analysis identified candidate immune exposures from TCR beta sequences and the way those sequences occurred across donors. In an earlier analysis of 550 to 700 of the donors, high-throughput TCR beta sequencing was used to judge whether each TCR beta V gene segment behaved as functional or pseudogenic. Donor age, sex, ethnicity and CMV serostatus were compiled alongside the repertoire data. Genome-wide SNP genotypes for about 65% of the roughly 700 donors were used in a later genetic analysis, which treated that subset as a discovery cohort. All discovery cohort repertoires had been generated on a single sequencing platform. Class I and class II HLA loci were covered by the typing at four-digit resolution. The number of donors typed differed by locus, with roughly 629-640 for A, B, C, DRB1 and DQB1, 522 for DQA1, 606 for DPA1, and 400 to 490 for DPB1. Four or five DR-DQ haplotypes were handled as single units for association and clustering because linkage in the cohort was strong. Among about 400 genotyped donors of the cohort, an average of around 250,000 unique TCR beta nucleotide sequences was sequenced per donor, of which about 18% were non-productive.

This clone was recorded only once. Which antigen it targets is not known. No qualities accompany the bases; no much larger clone lies one base away. Compared with germline, V lacks 0 bases and J lacks 2 bases; bases without a gene match: 6. Based on the germline V gene, the CDR1 and CDR2 sequences are SGHRS and YFSETQ. From cysteine to phenylalanine, the CDR3 is 16 amino acids long. The retained sequence is limited to the CDR3, 48 bases, with the frame set at the first base. The library was built by means of the immunoSEQ multiplex PCR assay. The multiplex PCR relied on a mix of 60 forward primers for TCR Vbeta segments and 13 reverse primers for TCR Jbeta segments. A multiplex PCR assay on genomic DNA amplified the CDR3 region of rearranged TCR beta genes. Amplified TCR beta libraries were sequenced as 87-base-pair reads on the Illumina HiSeq System. Per the original workflow: A later analysis counted tens of millions of unique TCR beta chains across the 650 to 800 repertoires, and 9 million to 14 million of these chains were shared by at least two donors. Raw reads were error-corrected and collapsed into unique sequences by a nearest-neighbor algorithm in which closely related sequences were merged to remove PCR and sequencing errors. V, D and J gene segments were assigned by aligning CDR3 sequences to IMGT reference sequences. For a sequence to be retained, at least a six-nucleotide match to both a V gene segment and a J gene segment was required. A rearrangement was called productive if the CDR3 had no stop codons and remained in frame with V and J, and every other rearrangement was called non-productive. CDR3 was defined by IMGT convention, running from the second conserved V-encoded cysteine to the conserved J-encoded phenylalanine. Sequences without an unambiguous match to a single V gene segment were excluded from the earlier analysis of a few hundred of the donors. In an earlier analysis of approximately 610 of the donors, V segments were called functional above 56.7% productive rearrangements and were called segregating when the between-donor standard deviation exceeded 5%. To diagnose cytomegalovirus status from the catalog of TCR beta chain sequences, a statistical classification framework was built. In a later analysis, V and J genes were assigned by comparing TCR nucleotide sequences against IMGT/GENE-DB human TR gene sequences. A later analysis assigned CDR3 sequences and most-parsimonious VDJ recombination scenarios with the TCRdist pipeline. In a later analysis, each TCR beta chain was defined by its CDR3 amino acid sequence together with its V-gene family, and reads without a unique V-gene family were excluded. In a later analysis, some 600 highly shared, low-generation-probability nucleotide sequences were removed to address suspected cross-contamination and a sequencing artifact. For each public chain, a later analysis derived a clonal expansion index from normalized ranks of inferred template counts within each repertoire. A later analysis computed generation probabilities with a VDJ recombination model fitted to out-of-frame rearrangements, and checked the results against IGoR. In a later analysis, hypergeometric tests were used to score TCR-TCR, TCR-HLA and TCR-CMV co-occurrence, with a repertoire-size bias correction applied to TCR pairs. To estimate false discovery rates, a later analysis permuted the HLA or CMV assignments 20 times. In a later analysis, co-occurring TCRs were grouped using DBSCAN, and TCRdist sequence similarity was added for clustering within HLA-allele-positive subsets. Co-occurrence clustering excluded repertoires with fewer than 30,000 or more than 120,000 public chains, plus five with anomalous nucleotide sharing. TCRdb retrieved this table from immuneACCESS and kept in-frame rearrangements only. Not all clones are present; in checked studies, unresolved V genes account for under half, and no reason is known for the remainder. V and J calls and clone size follow that table, whereas D and trimming were derived from the DNA. The sample profile shows 90,000 to 150,000 clones; 63% of them were found once. In total, the top ten clones hold about 9% of the sample.

What the study reported, not specific to this receptor: Because some donors lacked HLA typing at each locus, the association tests relied only on the typed subset. According to a later analysis, most CMV-associated TCR beta chains appeared to be HLA-restricted, and the HLA associations seemed to be driven largely by CMV exposure. Three of the identified cytomegalovirus-associated TCR beta chains were confirmed in vitro to be specific for cytomegalovirus antigens. At a false discovery rate of 0.05, a later analysis linked approximately 18,000 TCR beta sequences to specific HLA alleles. Linkage disequilibrium might explain the correlated functional status among segregating V segments, but an unknown experimental factor could not be excluded. In the study, approximately 160 TCR beta chains were listed as associated with cytomegalovirus. Some IMGT-functional V segments, including TRBV6-2 and TRBV6-3, could not be distinguished by the 87-base-pair reads and were therefore excluded. The authors suggested that the approach could potentially be generalized to other disease states and immunological phenotypes. When HLA alleles, especially DR and DQ, strongly co-occurred, attributing TCR associations to individual alleles was difficult. In a later genetic analysis, fewer N-insertions in productive TCRs were reported among donors in an Asian-associated ancestry cluster than the roughly 640-donor mean. An earlier analysis of approximately 530 of the donors showed that most TCR beta V segments appeared in productive rearrangements either about 87% or about 30% of the time, which broadly matched IMGT annotations. A further reported finding was that TCR beta sequences accurately predicted the HLA-A and HLA-B alleles for most subjects in the first cohort. Compared with equally common non-associated chains, HLA-associated TCR beta chains in a later analysis were more clonally expanded and had lower generation probabilities. Only TCR beta chains were sequenced in this cohort, and the absence of alpha or paired-chain data limited detectable features. Several of the top co-occurrence clusters appeared to be linked to parvovirus B19, influenza, CMV and Epstein-Barr virus, according to a later analysis. The sequencing pipeline was judged likely to have produced a cluster of highly shared sequence variants as a technical artifact. V-gene and J-gene trimming of TCR beta chains was associated with a missense DCLRE1C variant in a later genetic analysis, and the association was replicated in an independent cohort. Immune exposure information for the cohort was limited to CMV serostatus. While some public TCRs were present in many individuals, most TCR sequences turned up only very rarely across donors. In a later analysis, the rate of TCR association differed among HLA loci, with DRB1 alleles having the most associated TCRs and HLA-C alleles having the fewest. The classifier was reported to diagnose cytomegalovirus status with high specificity and sensitivity in both the original and validation cohorts. Because counts were too low, seventeen rarely observed V segments, including chromosome 9 orphons, were excluded from the earlier analysis of a few hundred of the donors. Sequencing depth was assumed to be roughly uniform across donors in the presence/absence analyses, though that assumption may not hold.

In total, fewer than 750 healthy bone marrow donors made up the cohort. Cohort members were all nominally healthy when sampled, although unrecorded immune exposures were likely present. The donor tested CMV seropositive, placing the donor among the 250 to 300 seropositive members of the cohort. Each donor provided a peripheral blood sample, and peripheral blood mononuclear cells were used for TCR beta sequencing. Genomic DNA extraction from the blood cell samples was performed with the Qiagen DNeasy Blood Extraction Kit. Sample: PBMCs. This sequence uses TRBV5-1 and TRBJ2-7, and TRBD1 matches 9 of the central bases. This clonotype was sampled from a man between 40 and 49 years old in good health and CMV-seropositive. The base sequence is TGCGCCAGCAGCTTGGTTTCCCGGACAGGGGCCTACGAGCAGTACTTC. It encodes CASSLVSRTGAYEQYF.